The rows below give T cell receptor beta chains drawn from one sample of a study of blood T cell repertoires in COVID-19. Sequenced by immunoSEQ multiplex PCR; TCRdb stores in-frame clones only, minus some. The sample lists about 180,000 clones, approximately 90% occurring once. The sample comprised peripheral blood. These receptors were obtained from a woman in her twenties or thirties with active or convalescent COVID-19. The CDR3 runs from the conserved cysteine through the conserved F or W. Each record gives: V gene, J gene, D gene, clone size, CDR3 protein, CDR3 DNA. A D gene is named only where the DNA matches it firmly. Clone size is not always given. Where it is, it says once, few, many or a class for expanded clones.

v_call: TRBV9; j_call: TRBJ2-7; d_call: TRBD1; clone_size: .; cdr3_aa: CASSQGQGYEQYF; cdr3_nt: TGTGCCAGCAGCCAGGGACAGGGGTACGAGCAGTACTTC
v_call: TRBV27; j_call: TRBJ1-1; d_call: .; clone_size: few; cdr3_aa: CASRPNGVGTEAFF; cdr3_nt: TGTGCCAGCAGACCAAACGGAGTTGGCACTGAAGCTTTCTTT
v_call: TRBV7-2; j_call: TRBJ1-2; d_call: TRBD1; clone_size: .; cdr3_aa: CASSLRWDRGHYGYTF; cdr3_nt: TGTGCCAGCAGCTTAAGGTGGGACAGGGGGCACTATGGCTACACCTTC
v_call: TRBV18; j_call: TRBJ1-6; d_call: .; clone_size: once; cdr3_aa: CASSPLGRELGGNSPLHF; cdr3_nt: TGTGCCAGCTCACCCCTGGGCAGGGAACTCGGGGGGAATTCACCCCTCCACTTT
v_call: TRBV11-3; j_call: TRBJ2-5; d_call: .; clone_size: .; cdr3_aa: CASSLESPQGGAQETQYF; cdr3_nt: TGTGCCAGCAGCTTAGAGTCCCCCCAGGGAGGTGCCCAAGAGACCCAGTACTTC
v_call: TRBV6-6; j_call: TRBJ1-2; d_call: TRBD1; clone_size: .; cdr3_aa: CASSYSVNRGYGYTF; cdr3_nt: TGTGCCAGCAGTTACTCCGTAAACAGGGGGTATGGCTACACCTTC
v_call: TRBV18; j_call: TRBJ2-1; d_call: TRBD2; clone_size: .; cdr3_aa: CASSQRTSGINEQFF; cdr3_nt: TGTGCCAGCTCACAGCGGACTAGCGGGATCAATGAGCAGTTCTTC
v_call: TRBV6-5; j_call: TRBJ1-2; d_call: .; clone_size: .; cdr3_aa: CASGTPWQPDYGYTF; cdr3_nt: TGTGCCAGCGGGACTCCATGGCAGCCTGACTATGGCTACACCTTC
v_call: TRBV2; j_call: TRBJ1-4; d_call: .; clone_size: .; cdr3_aa: CASTPTENNEKLFF; cdr3_nt: TGTGCCAGCACCCCGACAGAAAATAATGAAAAACTGTTTTTT
v_call: TRBV21-1; j_call: TRBJ2-2; d_call: .; clone_size: .; cdr3_aa: CASSKAGRGNTGELFF; cdr3_nt: TGTGCCAGCAGCAAAGCGGGCAGGGGGAACACCGGGGAGCTGTTTTTT
v_call: TRBV27; j_call: TRBJ2-7; d_call: .; clone_size: .; cdr3_aa: CASSLWAGYEQYF; cdr3_nt: TGTGCCAGCAGTTTATGGGCAGGCTACGAGCAGTACTTC
v_call: TRBV24-1; j_call: TRBJ2-7; d_call: .; clone_size: .; cdr3_aa: CATSDPAGARREQYF; cdr3_nt: TGTGCCACCAGTGATCCCGCGGGGGCTAGGAGGGAGCAGTACTTC
v_call: TRBV6-6; j_call: TRBJ2-1; d_call: TRBD2; clone_size: .; cdr3_aa: CASSYAREYYNEQFF; cdr3_nt: TGTGCCAGCAGTTACGCGCGGGAGTACTACAATGAGCAGTTCTTC
v_call: TRBV29-1; j_call: TRBJ2-2; d_call: TRBD1; clone_size: .; cdr3_aa: CSVRYRGAGELFF; cdr3_nt: TGCAGCGTAAGATACAGGGGTGCCGGGGAGCTGTTTTTT
v_call: TRBV18; j_call: TRBJ1-2; d_call: TRBD1; clone_size: .; cdr3_aa: CASSPGTAVNYGYTF; cdr3_nt: TGTGCCAGCTCACCCGGGACAGCGGTGAACTATGGCTACACCTTC
v_call: TRBV6-5; j_call: TRBJ2-4; d_call: .; clone_size: .; cdr3_aa: CASLGGIIAKNIQYF; cdr3_nt: TGTGCCAGCCTTGGGGGGATTATAGCCAAAAACATTCAGTACTTC
v_call: TRBV19; j_call: TRBJ1-5; d_call: .; clone_size: .; cdr3_aa: CASSIRGRGHNQPQHF; cdr3_nt: TGTGCCAGTAGTATTAGGGGCCGTGGCCACAATCAGCCCCAGCATTTT
v_call: TRBV5-5; j_call: TRBJ2-3; d_call: .; clone_size: .; cdr3_aa: CASSSQYTQYF; cdr3_nt: TGTGCCAGCAGCTCACAGTATACGCAGTATTTT
v_call: TRBV7-6; j_call: TRBJ1-1; d_call: .; clone_size: .; cdr3_aa: CASSPALVGAQMNTEAFF; cdr3_nt: TGTGCCAGCAGTCCAGCGTTGGTAGGGGCCCAGATGAACACTGAAGCTTTCTTT
v_call: TRBV2; j_call: TRBJ2-1; d_call: TRBD2; clone_size: .; cdr3_aa: CASSSKREGEFF; cdr3_nt: TGTGCCAGCAGTTCGAAGCGGGAGGGCGAGTTCTTC
v_call: TRBV21-1; j_call: TRBJ1-5; d_call: .; clone_size: .; cdr3_aa: CASTPGRGTAQPQHF; cdr3_nt: TGTGCCAGCACCCCAGGGCGGGGAACGGCTCAGCCCCAGCATTTT
v_call: TRBV15; j_call: TRBJ1-1; d_call: .; clone_size: .; cdr3_aa: CATSRSRLTEAFF; cdr3_nt: TGTGCCACCAGCAGATCCCGACTCACTGAAGCTTTCTTT
v_call: TRBV5-4; j_call: TRBJ2-2; d_call: TRBD2; clone_size: few; cdr3_aa: CASSLSLADHTGELFF; cdr3_nt: TGTGCCAGCAGCTTGAGTCTAGCGGACCACACCGGGGAGCTGTTTTTT
v_call: TRBV11-3; j_call: TRBJ1-6; d_call: .; clone_size: .; cdr3_aa: CASRHRAALSNSPLHF; cdr3_nt: TGTGCCAGCAGGCACAGAGCGGCTTTAAGTAATTCACCCCTCCACTTT
v_call: TRBV15; j_call: TRBJ1-1; d_call: .; clone_size: .; cdr3_aa: CATSIPDGGPTEAFF; cdr3_nt: TGTGCCACCAGCATCCCCGACGGAGGGCCCACTGAAGCTTTCTTT
v_call: TRBV28; j_call: TRBJ1-1; d_call: TRBD1; clone_size: few; cdr3_aa: CASSHRQGLNTEAFF; cdr3_nt: TGTGCCAGCAGTCATCGACAGGGTCTGAACACTGAAGCTTTCTTT
v_call: TRBV2; j_call: TRBJ1-5; d_call: TRBD1; clone_size: .; cdr3_aa: CASSRTGGGTYNQPQHF; cdr3_nt: TGTGCCAGCAGTAGGACAGGCGGCGGAACCTACAATCAGCCCCAGCATTTT
v_call: TRBV10-3; j_call: TRBJ1-1; d_call: TRBD1; clone_size: .; cdr3_aa: CAISGGQINTEAFF; cdr3_nt: TGTGCCATCAGTGGGGGACAGATAAACACTGAAGCTTTCTTT
v_call: TRBV13; j_call: TRBJ1-5; d_call: .; clone_size: .; cdr3_aa: CASSWIGEENQPQHF; cdr3_nt: TGTGCCAGCAGCTGGATCGGGGAGGAAAATCAGCCCCAGCATTTT
v_call: TRBV7-9; j_call: TRBJ1-6; d_call: TRBD1; clone_size: .; cdr3_aa: CASSRDRPNSPLHF; cdr3_nt: TGTGCCAGCAGCCGGGACAGACCTAATTCACCCCTCCACTTT
v_call: TRBV19; j_call: TRBJ2-1; d_call: .; clone_size: .; cdr3_aa: CASSITGYEQFF; cdr3_nt: TGTGCCAGTAGTATAACAGGGTACGAGCAGTTCTTC
v_call: TRBV28; j_call: TRBJ2-7; d_call: .; clone_size: .; cdr3_aa: CASSLSRKAQYF; cdr3_nt: TGTGCCAGCAGTTTATCTAGGAAAGCGCAGTACTTC
v_call: TRBV11-3; j_call: TRBJ2-7; d_call: TRBD1; clone_size: .; cdr3_aa: CASSLAPGQGFYEQYF; cdr3_nt: TGTGCCAGCAGCCTCGCACCGGGACAGGGGTTCTACGAGCAGTACTTC
v_call: TRBV7-6; j_call: TRBJ2-5; d_call: TRBD2; clone_size: .; cdr3_aa: CASSLSVMRGEETQYF; cdr3_nt: TGTGCCAGCAGCTTATCGGTTATGCGGGGGGAGGAGACCCAGTACTTC
v_call: TRBV5-4; j_call: TRBJ1-1; d_call: TRBD1; clone_size: .; cdr3_aa: CASSSTGTGGLRTEAFF; cdr3_nt: TGTGCCAGCAGCTCCACCGGGACAGGGGGCTTGAGGACTGAAGCTTTCTTT
v_call: TRBV5-6; j_call: TRBJ2-7; d_call: .; clone_size: .; cdr3_aa: CASSLGGNRYEQYF; cdr3_nt: TGTGCCAGCAGCCTAGGCGGTAACCGGTACGAGCAGTACTTC
v_call: TRBV7-8; j_call: TRBJ2-5; d_call: TRBD2; clone_size: .; cdr3_aa: CASSLALGGTETQYF; cdr3_nt: TGTGCCAGCAGCTTAGCGCTGGGAGGGACGGAGACCCAGTACTTC
v_call: TRBV20-1; j_call: TRBJ1-1; d_call: TRBD1; clone_size: .; cdr3_aa: CSASGQGTQAFF; cdr3_nt: TGCAGTGCTAGTGGACAGGGGACCCAAGCTTTCTTT
v_call: TRBV7-8; j_call: TRBJ2-2; d_call: TRBD1; clone_size: .; cdr3_aa: CASSQRGPLNTGELFF; cdr3_nt: TGTGCCAGCAGCCAGAGGGGGCCGCTGAACACCGGGGAGCTGTTTTTT
v_call: TRBV13; j_call: TRBJ1-5; d_call: TRBD1; clone_size: .; cdr3_aa: CASSLKGQINQPQHF; cdr3_nt: TGTGCCAGCAGCCTAAAGGGACAGATCAATCAGCCCCAGCATTTT
v_call: TRBV19; j_call: TRBJ2-1; d_call: TRBD1; clone_size: few; cdr3_aa: CASGQGALNEQFF; cdr3_nt: TGTGCCAGCGGACAGGGGGCTTTAAATGAGCAGTTCTTC
v_call: TRBV7-2; j_call: TRBJ1-1; d_call: .; clone_size: .; cdr3_aa: CASSSPGGGANTEAFF; cdr3_nt: TGTGCCAGCAGCTCACCGGGTGGGGGGGCGAACACTGAAGCTTTCTTT
v_call: TRBV2; j_call: TRBJ2-3; d_call: .; clone_size: .; cdr3_aa: CASSPRLSRTDTQYF; cdr3_nt: TGTGCCAGCAGTCCAAGACTATCCCGCACAGATACGCAGTATTTT
v_call: TRBV18; j_call: TRBJ1-2; d_call: TRBD1; clone_size: .; cdr3_aa: CASSPPTGTGGYTF; cdr3_nt: TGTGCCAGCTCACCACCGACAGGGACGGGTGGCTACACCTTC
v_call: TRBV7-8; j_call: TRBJ1-1; d_call: TRBD1; clone_size: .; cdr3_aa: CASYLTGRTGEAFF; cdr3_nt: TGTGCCAGCTACCTGACAGGGCGAACGGGTGAAGCTTTCTTT
v_call: TRBV3-1/TRBV3-2; j_call: TRBJ2-7; d_call: .; clone_size: .; cdr3_aa: CASSPSGVHEQYF; cdr3_nt: TGTGCCAGCAGCCCATCAGGGGTCCACGAGCAGTACTTC
v_call: TRBV11-2; j_call: TRBJ2-1; d_call: TRBD2; clone_size: .; cdr3_aa: CASSRTSGGASYNEQFF; cdr3_nt: TGTGCCAGCAGCCGGACTAGCGGGGGGGCCTCCTACAATGAGCAGTTCTTC
v_call: TRBV2; j_call: TRBJ2-1; d_call: TRBD2; clone_size: once; cdr3_aa: CASQVAGIEQFF; cdr3_nt: TGTGCCAGCCAAGTAGCGGGGATAGAGCAGTTCTTC
v_call: TRBV28; j_call: TRBJ1-2; d_call: TRBD1; clone_size: .; cdr3_aa: CASSPETGIYGYTF; cdr3_nt: TGTGCCAGCAGTCCCGAGACAGGGATCTATGGCTACACCTTC
v_call: TRBV30; j_call: TRBJ1-1; d_call: .; clone_size: .; cdr3_aa: CARKQGNTEAFF; cdr3_nt: TGTGCCCGCAAACAGGGGAACACTGAAGCTTTCTTT
v_call: TRBV19; j_call: TRBJ1-2; d_call: TRBD1; clone_size: .; cdr3_aa: CASSTDRGRGGYTF; cdr3_nt: TGTGCCAGTAGTACGGACAGGGGGCGAGGTGGCTACACCTTC
v_call: TRBV6-6; j_call: TRBJ1-6; d_call: .; clone_size: .; cdr3_aa: CASSYAGQYNSPLHF; cdr3_nt: TGTGCCAGCAGTTACGCCGGACAGTATAATTCACCCCTCCACTTT
v_call: TRBV6-5; j_call: TRBJ1-3; d_call: TRBD1; clone_size: few; cdr3_aa: CASSYSQGAGNTIYF; cdr3_nt: TGTGCCAGCAGTTACTCACAGGGGGCTGGAAACACCATATATTTT